This T cell receptor beta chain is drawn from a study of blood T cell repertoires in COVID-19. Study-level information: PBMCs, B-cell-depleted T cells, or T cells were the source of the cDNA or gDNA that made up the material.

The assay was immunoSEQ multiplex PCR, and TCRdb's table has in-frame clones only and misses some. Among 150,000 to 200,000 clones listed, less than 90% were seen once. The sample comprised peripheral blood. The origin of this receptor is a woman aged 70 to 79 with COVID-19, enrolled during active disease.

The CDR3 DNA follows: TGCGCCAGCGGGACAGGGGTGTACTACGAGCAGTACTTC. Protein product: CASGTGVYYEQYF. The chain employs TRBV5-1 and TRBJ2-7, with 10 bases identical to TRBD1. V shed 7 bases, J shed 3 bases, and the junction held 4 bases outside the gene matches. The length of the CDR3 is 13 residues. The germline gives CDR1 SGHRS, CDR2 YFSETQ. The complete variable domain, with remaining parts taken from reference TRBV5-1 and TRBJ2-7, reads KAGVTQTPRYLIKTRGQQVTLSCSPISGHRSVSWYQQTPGQGLQFLFEYFSETQRNKGNFPGRFSGRQFSNSRSEMNVSTLELGDSALYLCASGTGVYYEQYFGPGTRLTVT.